These 25 T cell receptor beta chains share one sample of origin, sequenced in a study of shared clonotypes between healthy human individuals. TCRdb keeps only in-frame clones here, not all; method: immunoSEQ multiplex PCR. In the table there are around 700,000 clones, roughly 72% of which are singletons. Sequencing was done on a sample of memory CD4+ T cells sorted from blood. Described subset: CD45RA-negative fraction. These receptors came from a woman between 25 and 40 years old in good health.

The J gene is TRBJ2-5, the V gene TRBV4-1, with 14 bases identical to TRBD2. The ends lost 0 bases at V and 5 bases at J; junction bases unmatched: 14. Germline lookup yields CDR1 MGHRA and CDR2 YSYEKL. This CDR3 contains 20 residues. The CDR3 spells CASSQENPTGTSGSRETQYF. The CDR3 DNA reads as TGCGCCAGCAGCCAAGAAAATCCTACCGGGACTAGCGGGAGTAGGGAGACCCAGTACTTC.

This clone was recorded a few times. The chain carries TRBV28 and TRBJ2-7, with 7 bases matching TRBD2. Germline V gene data show CDR1 as MDHEN and CDR2 as SYDVKM. With 6 bases clipped from V and 4 bases from J, the junction kept 12 bases outside the gene matches. The CDR3 is 15 amino acids. In DNA, the CDR3 is TGTGCCAGCAGCCGTCCTGCGGCTAGCGGATACGAGCAGTACTTC. This codes for CASSRPAASGYEQYF.

V and J are TRBV5-8 and TRBJ1-2; TRBD1 matches 9 bases. The V gene's germline CDR1 is SGHTS and CDR2 YDEGEE. The CDR3 sequence is 17 residues long. The J segment lost 4 bases and the V segment lost 4 bases, leaving 14 bases of the junction unmatched. For the CDR3, the DNA is TGTGCCAGCAGCCCGAACAGGGGGCGCGTTCGTAGCTATGGCTACACCTTC. It codes for CASSPNRGRVRSYGYTF.

The chain carries TRBV6-6 and TRBJ2-6; D unresolved. V gave up 4 bases and J gave up 4 bases, with 11 bases separating them. Germline values: CDR1 MNHNY, CDR2 SVGAGI (reference sequence). CDR3 length equals 15 residues. The CDR3 bases are TGTGCCAGCAGTTTGGACCGGGCAGGGGCCAACGTCCTGACTTTC. Amino acid sequence: CASSLDRAGANVLTF.

This clone was seen just once. This sequence joins TRBV9 and TRBJ2-6, with D hard to call. There are 18 residues in the CDR3. Trimming removed 1 base from V and 4 bases from J, with 18 bases in between. Germline lookup yields CDR1 SGDLS and CDR2 YYNGEE. The CDR3 sequence is CASSVPRKGPAGANVLTF. DNA of the CDR3: TGTGCCAGCAGCGTACCAAGAAAGGGCCCTGCGGGGGCCAACGTCCTGACTTTC.

A note on this clone: The sample holds other DNA sequences that translate to the same CDR3. The rearrangement uses TRBV11-2 and TRBJ2-7; D assignment may be TRBD1 or TRBD2 (5 bases each). V lost 5 bases, J lost 0 bases, and 11 bases lay in between. The CDR3 consists of 14 residues. CDR1 is SGHAT and CDR2 is FQNNGV in the germline V gene. The chain's CDR3 is CASSRQRDSYEQYF. CDR3 bases: TGTGCCAGCAGCCGACAGAGGGACTCCTACGAGCAGTACTTC.

To note about this clone: Other DNA sequences of this sample code for an identical CDR3. V and J are TRBV7-9 and TRBJ2-7; D not certain. Germline lookup yields CDR1 SEHNR and CDR2 FQNEAQ (reference sequence). This CDR3 comprises 12 residues. Trimming cost V 3 bases and J 3 bases, with 6 bases left between them. The CDR3 reads CASSLSSYEQYF. CDR3 DNA sequence: TGTGCCAGCAGCTTGAGTAGCTACGAGCAGTACTTC.

This clone was seen ten or more times. V and J are TRBV5-1 and TRBJ2-7, with D unresolved. Germline values: CDR1 SGHRS, CDR2 YFSETQ. V lost 3 bases and J lost 0, with 7 bases in between. The CDR3 is 13 amino acids. CDR3 loop: CASSSTFSYEQYF. The CDR3 DNA reads as TGCGCCAGCAGCTCAACCTTCTCCTACGAGCAGTACTTC.

The rearrangement links TRBV5-4 to TRBJ2-1; no firm D call. The CDR3 spans 14 residues. Trimming stripped 3 bases from V and 0 bases from J, with 7 bases between. Germline V CDR1 and CDR2: SGHNT, YYREEE (reference sequence). CDR3: CASSYRSSYNEQFF. The CDR3, as DNA: TGTGCCAGCAGCTACCGATCCTCCTACAATGAGCAGTTCTTC.

The CDR3 sequence: CASILTQGIGNTEAFF. The CDR3, as DNA: TGTGCCAGCATCCTTACCCAAGGGATCGGGAACACTGAAGCTTTCTTT. The chain carries TRBV7-8 and TRBJ1-1; D remains unclear. Germline-derived CDR1 and CDR2 are SGHVS and FQNEAQ. This CDR3 spans 16 amino acids. V was cut by 7 bases and J by 1 base, with 19 bases left in between.

This chain connects TRBV5-4 to TRBJ2-3; D perhaps matches TRBD2 (7 bases). Between the trimmed V and J ends, which lost 0 bases and 4 bases, there was a span of 12 bases. The germline gives CDR1 SGHNT, CDR2 YYREEE (reference sequence). This CDR3 contains 15 residues. DNA for the CDR3: TGTGCCAGCAGCTTGGAAACAGGGAGGGCAGATACGCAGTATTTT. As protein: CASSLETGRADTQYF.

This clone appeared a single time. This chain links TRBV7-9 with TRBJ2-3; D gene ambiguous. V dropped 2 bases and J dropped 10 bases, with 13 bases sitting between them. Germline values: CDR1 SEHNR, CDR2 FQNEAQ (reference sequence). The CDR3 totals 13 residues. Written as DNA, the CDR3 is TGTGCCAGCAGCTTACCCCCCCTCTCGGCGCAGTATTTT. This translates into CASSLPPLSAQYF.

V is TRBV19 and J is TRBJ2-7; 8 positions agree with TRBD1. The germline gives CDR1 LNHDA, CDR2 SQIVND (reference sequence). The CDR3 spans 14 residues. Trimming at V came to 7 bases and at J to 2 bases, leaving 7 bases not matched to a gene. The CDR3 DNA reads TGTGCCAGTAAGGAGACAGGGGAGGCCTACGAGCAGTACTTC. Translation: CASKETGEAYEQYF.

For this clone: The sample has other DNA sequences that encode this CDR3 too. The gene calls are TRBV27 and TRBJ1-1; TRBD1 might be the D (6 bases). V shed 3 bases and J shed 1 base, with 6 bases lying between them. The CDR3 extends over 13 amino acids. Germline lookup yields CDR1 MNHEY and CDR2 SMNVEV (reference sequence). This CDR3 is CASSLTGNTEAFF. The CDR3 DNA reads TGTGCCAGCAGTTTGACAGGGAACACTGAAGCTTTCTTT.

This chain links TRBV19 with TRBJ2-5; D uncertain. The ends were cut back, 6 bases at V and 4 bases at J, with 18 bases in the middle. The CDR3 length is 15 residues. Germline CDR1 reads LNHDA; CDR2 reads SQIVND (reference sequence). This CDR3 reads CASSRTANEGETQYF. Written as DNA, the CDR3 is TGTGCCAGTAGCCGGACCGCTAACGAAGGAGAGACCCAGTACTTC.

The CDR3 spells CASSLRSGILTEAFF. The CDR3 DNA follows: TGTGCCAGCAGCTTAAGATCAGGGATCTTAACTGAAGCTTTCTTT. The chain has TRBV7-3 and TRBJ1-1; possible D gene TRBD1, 5 bases. The V gene lost 1 base and the J gene lost 5 bases, with 14 bases spanning the gap. CDR1 and CDR2 from the germline V gene are SGHTA and FQGTGA. The CDR3 contains 15 residues.

A remark on this clone: Additional DNA sequences in this sample encode the identical CDR3. This chain joins TRBV27 and TRBJ1-5; tentatively, D is TRBD1 (6 bases). Looked up from germline, CDR1 is MNHEY and CDR2 is SMNVEV (reference sequence). The CDR3 contains 15 residues. V was clipped by 6 bases and J by 2 bases, with 14 bases between them. The CDR3 coding sequence is TGTGCCAGCAGGCGAGGGGGTAGGGGCAATCAGCCCCAGCATTTT. Translated: CASRRGGRGNQPQHF.

The V and J genes are TRBV27 and TRBJ2-1; 7 nucleotides align to TRBD2. CDR1 is MNHEY, CDR2 SMNVEV, per germline (reference sequence). V lost 4 bases, J lost 4 bases, and 4 bases stayed unmatched. CDR3 length equals 14 residues. DNA of the CDR3: TGTGCCAGCAGTTCCGGGAGGCCATACAATGAGCAGTTCTTC. The encoded protein is CASSSGRPYNEQFF.

Only one count was recorded for this clone. V gene TRBV2 combines with J gene TRBJ1-5; 7 bases match TRBD1. Germline trimming cut 6 bases from V and 2 bases from J; bases unmatched to any gene: 4. Germline assignment: CDR1 SNHLY and CDR2 FYNNEI. This CDR3 is 14 amino acids long. The CDR3 DNA sequence: TGTGCCAGCAGAGGGGGCACCGGCAATCAGCCCCAGCATTTT. Translating it yields CASRGGTGNQPQHF.

This rearrangement joins TRBV2 to TRBJ2-3, with D possibly TRBD2 on 5 matching bases. V lost 7 bases to trimming and J lost 0 bases, with 11 bases between them. CDR1 is SNHLY, CDR2 FYNNEI, per germline. The CDR3 runs 14 residues. CDR3 bases: TGTGCCAGCACTAGCTTTCGGAGCACAGATACGCAGTATTTT. This codes for CASTSFRSTDTQYF.

V and J are TRBV11-2 and TRBJ2-7, with 10 nucleotides matching TRBD2. The CDR3 consists of 15 residues. Germline trimming cut 0 bases from V and 2 bases from J; bases unmatched to any gene: 1. Germline V CDR1 and CDR2: SGHAT, FQNNGV. This CDR3 is CASSLELAGTYEQYF. The CDR3 bases are TGTGCCAGCAGCTTAGAACTAGCGGGAACCTACGAGCAGTACTTC. Filled out from reference TRBV11-2 and TRBJ2-7, the complete variable domain reads EAGVAQSPRYKIIEKRQSVAFWCNPISGHATLYWYQQILGQGPKLLIQFQNNGVVDDSQLPKDRFSAERLKGVDSTLKIQPAKLEDSAVYLCASSLELAGTYEQYFGPGTRLTVT.

V usage is TRBV5-1 and J usage is TRBJ2-2, with 13 bases aligning to TRBD2. This CDR3 spans 18 amino acids. The J segment lost 7 bases and the V segment lost 0 bases, leaving 9 bases of the junction unmatched. Germline values: CDR1 SGHRS, CDR2 YFSETQ. In DNA form, the CDR3 reads TGCGCCAGCAGCTTGGTACTAGCGGGAGGGCTTCGTTACGGGGAGCTGTTTTTT. Translating gives CASSLVLAGGLRYGELFF. The variable domain in full, completed from reference TRBV5-1 and TRBJ2-2, reads KAGVTQTPRYLIKTRGQQVTLSCSPISGHRSVSWYQQTPGQGLQFLFEYFSETQRNKGNFPGRFSGRQFSNSRSEMNVSTLELGDSALYLCASSLVLAGGLRYGELFFGEGSRLTVL.

V and J are TRBV28 and TRBJ1-1; D gene unclear. The CDR3 has 14 residues. CDR1 and CDR2 (germline): MDHEN, SYDVKM. V lost 8 bases and J lost 4, with 17 bases in between. The chain's CDR3 is CASDEVGRGTEAFF. The CDR3, as DNA: TGTGCCAGCGACGAGGTGGGTCGGGGCACTGAAGCTTTCTTT.

This clone appeared once. The chain uses TRBV7-9 and TRBJ2-1, with 10 bases lining up with TRBD2. Trimming at V came to 1 base and at J to 8 bases, leaving 8 bases not matched to a gene. The CDR3 length is 16 residues. CDR1 is SEHNR and CDR2 is FQNEAQ in the germline V gene (reference sequence). Here the CDR3 DNA reads TGTGCCAGCAGCTTAGGAGGGGGACTAGCGAGCGATGAGCAGTTCTTC. Translation: CASSLGGGLASDEQFF.

This clone has a single count. The chain's CDR3 is CAISTSLGGGTEAFF. CDR3 in DNA: TGTGCCATCAGTACGTCACTGGGGGGGGGCACTGAAGCTTTCTTT. This chain links TRBV10-3 with TRBJ1-1, with D possibly being TRBD1 (5 bases). Trimming shortened V by 5 bases and J by 4 bases, and 17 bases separated the two germline ends. The CDR3 is 15 amino acids. CDR1 ENHRY and CDR2 SYGVKD come from the germline V gene.